The 12 T cell receptor beta chains below all came from one sample that was sequenced in a study of control samples from healthy donors and cancer patients. Here immunoSEQ multiplex PCR was the method, and the copy in TCRdb shows in-frame clones only, minus some. The sample holds fewer than 40,000 clones, approximately 94% seen once. Sequencing used blood. Every receptor here comes from a man aged 60 to 75 in good health.

The J gene is TRBJ2-3, the V gene TRBV6-6; 8 bases agree with TRBD2. CDR1 is MNHNY, CDR2 SVGAGI, per germline (reference sequence). The CDR3 covers 13 residues. J gave up 6 bases and V 7 bases, and 6 bases lay outside the gene matches. The DNA for the CDR3 is TGTGCCAGCAAAGCGGGGGCCCTCGATACGCAGTATTTT. As protein: CASKAGALDTQYF.

The chain employs TRBV18 and TRBJ2-7, with 12 bases matching TRBD1. The CDR3 length is 15 residues. Trimming cost V 3 bases and J 4 bases; bases outside gene matches: 4. Germline values: CDR1 KGHSH, CDR2 LQKENI. The CDR3 loop is CASSPVGQGAYEQYF. The CDR3 region has the DNA TGTGCCAGCTCACCCGTGGGACAGGGGGCATACGAGCAGTACTTC.

The J gene is TRBJ1-5, the V gene TRBV19; D gene unclear. This CDR3 has 13 residues. Trimming cost V 7 bases and J 0 bases, with 7 bases left between them. In germline, CDR1 is LNHDA, CDR2 SQIVND (reference sequence). The CDR3 protein is CASTGYSNQPQHF. The CDR3 DNA reads TGTGCCAGTACAGGTTATAGCAATCAGCCCCAGCATTTT.

The chain combines TRBV7-2 with TRBJ1-1, with unresolved D. V lost 1 base and J lost 0, with 9 bases in between. Germline V gene sequence: CDR1 SGHTA, CDR2 FQGNSA. The CDR3 has 15 amino acids. The CDR3 protein is CASSLGGLMNTEAFF. The CDR3, as DNA: TGTGCCAGCAGCTTAGGAGGTCTTATGAACACTGAAGCTTTCTTT.

The chain employs TRBV7-9 and TRBJ2-5, with 10 bases fitting TRBD1. The trim removed 5 bases at V and 3 bases at J, leaving 9 bases unmatched. Germline V lookup: CDR1 SEHNR, CDR2 FQNEAQ (reference sequence). This CDR3 spans 16 amino acids. In DNA form, the CDR3 reads TGTGCCAGCAGCCCCGACAGGGGGCGACGGGAAGAGACCCAGTACTTC. Translating gives CASSPDRGRREETQYF.

The J gene is TRBJ2-5, the V gene TRBV7-9; TRBD1 matches 7 bases. V lost 5 bases and J lost 2; bases outside the gene matches: 8. Germline CDR1 reads SEHNR; CDR2 reads FQNEAQ (reference sequence). CDR3 length equals 15 residues. The CDR3 bases are TGTGCCAGCAGCCTTCGGACAGGCCCGCAAGAGACCCAGTACTTC. This codes for CASSLRTGPQETQYF.

The chain is built from TRBV7-2 and TRBJ1-2; D is perhaps TRBD1 (5 bases). Per the germline V gene, CDR1 is SGHTA and CDR2 is FQGNSA. Trimming shortened V by 1 base and J by 8 bases, and 11 bases separated the two germline ends. This CDR3 comprises 13 residues. CDR3: CASSLVGAMGYTF. The CDR3 DNA reads TGTGCCAGCAGCTTAGTCGGGGCGATGGGCTACACCTTC.

The chain couples TRBV7-9 to TRBJ1-1; D possibly corresponds to TRBD1 (6 bases). The germline V gene encodes CDR1 SEHNR and CDR2 FQNEAQ (reference sequence). V lost 2 bases to trimming and J lost 7 bases, with 14 bases between them. This CDR3 region has 14 residues. The CDR3 is CASSLPTGKSEAFF. DNA for the CDR3: TGTGCCAGCAGCTTACCTACAGGGAAGAGTGAAGCTTTCTTT.

About this clone: Additional DNA sequences in this sample encode the identical CDR3. The rearrangement links TRBV11-3 to TRBJ1-1; TRBD1 might be the D (6 bases). Germline loops: CDR1 SGHNT, CDR2 YENEEA. Trimming stripped 1 base from V and 1 base from J, with 13 bases between. This CDR3 has 16 residues. CDR3 sequence (DNA): TGTGCCAGCAGCTTAGGGGGTGGGGGGCCGAACACTGAAGCTTTCTTT. Protein: CASSLGGGGPNTEAFF.

This clone was detected once. The chain couples TRBV10-3 to TRBJ2-2, with a tentative D call TRBD1 (6 bases). Trimming took 7 bases from V and 0 from J, leaving 6 bases between them. Germline V CDR1 and CDR2: ENHRY, SYGVKD. The CDR3 covers 13 residues. DNA of the CDR3: TGTGCCATCACAGGGGCGAACACCGGGGAGCTGTTTTTT. It encodes CAITGANTGELFF.

The CDR3: CASSLGPGADNEQFF. In DNA form, the CDR3 reads TGTGCCAGCAGCTTGGGACCAGGTGCGGACAATGAGCAGTTCTTC. The genes are TRBV7-6 and TRBJ2-1; either TRBD1 or TRBD2 may supply D (5 bases each). Looked up from germline, CDR1 is SGHVS and CDR2 is FNYEAQ. Between the trimmed V and J ends, which lost 3 bases and 5 bases, there was a span of 14 bases. This CDR3 has 15 amino acids.

The chain recombines TRBV29-1 with TRBJ1-4; the match to TRBD1 covers 12 bases. The CDR3 consists of 15 residues. The trim removed 7 bases at V and 6 bases at J, leaving 9 bases unmatched. Germline assignment: CDR1 SQVTM and CDR2 ANQGSEA. CDR3 sequence: CSAGDRGPRDEKLFF. DNA of the CDR3: TGCAGCGCGGGGGACAGGGGGCCCCGGGATGAAAAACTGTTTTTT.